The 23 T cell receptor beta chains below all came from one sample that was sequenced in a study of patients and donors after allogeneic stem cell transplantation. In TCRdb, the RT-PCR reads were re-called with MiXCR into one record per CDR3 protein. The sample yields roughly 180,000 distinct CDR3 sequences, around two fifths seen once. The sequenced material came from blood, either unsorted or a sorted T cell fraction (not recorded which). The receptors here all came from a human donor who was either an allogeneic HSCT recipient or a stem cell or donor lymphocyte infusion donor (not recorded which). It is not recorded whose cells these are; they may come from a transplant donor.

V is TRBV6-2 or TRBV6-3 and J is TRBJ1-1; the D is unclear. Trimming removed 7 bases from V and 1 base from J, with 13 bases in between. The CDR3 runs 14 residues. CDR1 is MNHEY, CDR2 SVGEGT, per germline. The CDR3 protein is CASTPEGRNTEAFF. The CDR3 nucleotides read TGTGCCAGCACCCCTGAGGGCAGGAACACTGAAGCTTTCTTT.

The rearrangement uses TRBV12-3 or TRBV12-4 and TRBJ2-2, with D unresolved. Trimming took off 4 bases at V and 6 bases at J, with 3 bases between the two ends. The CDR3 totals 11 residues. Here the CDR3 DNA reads TGTGCCAGCAGTTATCCCGGGGAGCTGTTTTTT. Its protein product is CASSYPGELFF.

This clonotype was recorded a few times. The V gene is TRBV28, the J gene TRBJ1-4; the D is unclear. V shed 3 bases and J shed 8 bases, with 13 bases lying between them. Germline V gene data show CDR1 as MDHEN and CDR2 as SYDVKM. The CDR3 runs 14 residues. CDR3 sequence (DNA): TGTGCCAGCAGTTTTGCGGACGGCTGGGAAAAACTGTTTTTT. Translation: CASSFADGWEKLFF.

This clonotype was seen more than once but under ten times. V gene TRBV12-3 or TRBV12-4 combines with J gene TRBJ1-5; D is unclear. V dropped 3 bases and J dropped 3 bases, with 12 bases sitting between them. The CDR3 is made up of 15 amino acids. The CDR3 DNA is TGTGCCAGCAGTTTTAGGGTTAAGACCAATCAGCCCCAGCATTTT. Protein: CASSFRVKTNQPQHF.

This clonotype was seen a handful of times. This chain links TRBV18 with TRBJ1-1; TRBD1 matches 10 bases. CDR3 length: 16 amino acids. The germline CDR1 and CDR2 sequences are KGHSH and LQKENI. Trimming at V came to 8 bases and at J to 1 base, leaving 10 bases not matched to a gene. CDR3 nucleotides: TGTGCCAGCACAAGGGACAGGGGAGGGCAGAACACTGAAGCTTTCTTT. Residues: CASTRDRGGQNTEAFF.

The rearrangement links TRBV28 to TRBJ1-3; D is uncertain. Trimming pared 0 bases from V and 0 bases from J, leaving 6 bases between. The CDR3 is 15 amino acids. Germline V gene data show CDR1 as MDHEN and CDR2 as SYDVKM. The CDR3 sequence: CASSLWEDSGNTIYF. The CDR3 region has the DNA TGTGCCAGCAGTTTATGGGAGGACTCTGGAAACACCATATATTTT. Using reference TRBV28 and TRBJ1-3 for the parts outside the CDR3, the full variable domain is DVKVTQSSRYLVKRTGEKVFLECVQDMDHENMFWYRQDPGLGLRLIYFSYDVKMKEKGDIPEGYSVSREKKERFSLILESASTNQTSMYLCASSLWEDSGNTIYFGEGSWLTVV.

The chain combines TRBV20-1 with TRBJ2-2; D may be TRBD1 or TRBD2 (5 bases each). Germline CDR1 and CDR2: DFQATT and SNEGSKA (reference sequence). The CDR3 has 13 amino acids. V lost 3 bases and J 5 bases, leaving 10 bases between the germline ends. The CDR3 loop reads CSASGTGTGELFF. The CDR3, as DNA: TGCAGTGCTAGCGGGACCGGGACCGGGGAGCTGTTTTTT.

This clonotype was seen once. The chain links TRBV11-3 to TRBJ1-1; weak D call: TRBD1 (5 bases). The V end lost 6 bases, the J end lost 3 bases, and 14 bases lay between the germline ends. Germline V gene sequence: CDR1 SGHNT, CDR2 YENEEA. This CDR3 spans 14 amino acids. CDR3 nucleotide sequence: TGTGCCAGCAGAAAGAGGGGTGGGGACACTGAAGCTTTCTTT. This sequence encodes CASRKRGGDTEAFF.

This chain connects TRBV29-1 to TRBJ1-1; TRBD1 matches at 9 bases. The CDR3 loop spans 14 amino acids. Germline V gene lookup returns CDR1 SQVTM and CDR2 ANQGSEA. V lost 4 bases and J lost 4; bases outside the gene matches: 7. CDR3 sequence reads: CSVAPTGGGTEAFF. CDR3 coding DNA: TGCAGCGTTGCCCCGACAGGGGGAGGCACTGAAGCTTTCTTT.

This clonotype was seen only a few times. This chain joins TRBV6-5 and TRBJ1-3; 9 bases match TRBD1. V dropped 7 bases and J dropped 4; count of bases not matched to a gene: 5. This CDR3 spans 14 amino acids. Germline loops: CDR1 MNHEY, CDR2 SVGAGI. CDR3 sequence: CASNGQGKGNTIYF. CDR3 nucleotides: TGTGCCAGCAACGGACAGGGGAAAGGAAACACCATATATTTT.

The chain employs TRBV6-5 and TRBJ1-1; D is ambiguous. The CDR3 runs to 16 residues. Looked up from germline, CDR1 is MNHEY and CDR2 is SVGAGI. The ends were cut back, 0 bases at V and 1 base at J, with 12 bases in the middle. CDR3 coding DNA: TGTGCCAGCAGTTACTCGGGTAGGGTCACGAACACTGAAGCTTTCTTT. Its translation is CASSYSGRVTNTEAFF.

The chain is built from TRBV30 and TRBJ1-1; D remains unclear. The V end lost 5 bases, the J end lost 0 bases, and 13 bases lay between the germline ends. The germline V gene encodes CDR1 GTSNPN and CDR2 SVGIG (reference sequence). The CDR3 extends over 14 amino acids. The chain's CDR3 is CAWLKRLVNTEAFF. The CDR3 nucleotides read TGTGCCTGGTTAAAAAGGCTAGTGAACACTGAAGCTTTCTTT. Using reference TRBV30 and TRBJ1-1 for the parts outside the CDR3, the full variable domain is SQTIHQWPATLVQPVGSPLSLECTVEGTSNPNLYWYRQAAGRGLQLLFYSVGIGQISSEVPQNLSASRPQDRQFILSSKKLLLSDSGFYLCAWLKRLVNTEAFFGQGTRLTVV.

CDR3 residues: CASSRLDGRNTIYF. CDR3 bases: TGTGCCAGCAGCCGCCTCGACGGAAGAAACACCATATATTTT. This rearrangement joins TRBV7-2 to TRBJ1-3; D is undetermined. The CDR3 has 14 residues. Germline V lookup: CDR1 SGHTA, CDR2 FQGNSA. V lost 5 bases and J lost 5, with 13 bases in between.

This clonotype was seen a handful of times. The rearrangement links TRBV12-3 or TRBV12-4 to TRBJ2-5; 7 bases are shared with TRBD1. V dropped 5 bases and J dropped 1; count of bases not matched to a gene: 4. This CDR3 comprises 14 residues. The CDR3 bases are TGTGCCAGCAGTCCCGGGACAGCCCAAGAGACCCAGTACTTC. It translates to CASSPGTAQETQYF.

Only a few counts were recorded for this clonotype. In DNA, the CDR3 is TGTGCCAGCAGTTACTCGAACGGGTACAATCAGCCCCAGCATTTT. Translated: CASSYSNGYNQPQHF. This chain joins TRBV6-2 or TRBV6-3 and TRBJ1-5, with D unclear. The germline V and J ends were trimmed by 0 bases and 3 bases, with 9 bases remaining between them. The germline V gene has CDR1 MNHEY and CDR2 SVGEGT. This CDR3 is built from 15 residues.

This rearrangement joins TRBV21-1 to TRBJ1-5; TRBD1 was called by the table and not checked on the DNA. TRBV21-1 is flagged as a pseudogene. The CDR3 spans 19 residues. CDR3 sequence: CASSKHPGQGPKGNQPQHF. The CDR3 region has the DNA TGTGCCAGCAGCAAACATCCGGGACAGGGGCCTAAGGGCAATCAGCCCCAGCATTTT.

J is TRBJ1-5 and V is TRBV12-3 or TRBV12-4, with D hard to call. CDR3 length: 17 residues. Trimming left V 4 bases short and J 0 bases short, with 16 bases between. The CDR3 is CASSSLMLGDSNQPQHF. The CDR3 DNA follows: TGTGCCAGCAGTTCTCTTATGCTCGGGGATAGCAATCAGCCCCAGCATTTT.

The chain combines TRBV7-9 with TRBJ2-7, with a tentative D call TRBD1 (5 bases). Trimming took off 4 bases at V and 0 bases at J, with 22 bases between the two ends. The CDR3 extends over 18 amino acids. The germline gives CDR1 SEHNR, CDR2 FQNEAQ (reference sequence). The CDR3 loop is CASSSRDPDISSSYEQYF. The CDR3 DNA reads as TGTGCCAGCAGCTCCAGGGATCCGGACATAAGTAGCTCCTACGAGCAGTACTTC. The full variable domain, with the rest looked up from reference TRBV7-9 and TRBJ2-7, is DTGVSQNPRHKITKRGQNVTFRCDPISEHNRLYWYRQTLGQGPEFLTYFQNEAQLEKSRLLSDRFSAERPKGSFSTLEIQRTEQGDSAMYLCASSSRDPDISSSYEQYFGPGTRLTVT.

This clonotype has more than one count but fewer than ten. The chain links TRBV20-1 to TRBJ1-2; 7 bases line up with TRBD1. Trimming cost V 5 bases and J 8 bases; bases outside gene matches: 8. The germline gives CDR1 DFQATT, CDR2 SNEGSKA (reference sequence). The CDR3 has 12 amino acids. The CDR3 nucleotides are TGCAGTGCTTTGACAGGGTGGGGAGGCTACACCTTC. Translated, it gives CSALTGWGGYTF.

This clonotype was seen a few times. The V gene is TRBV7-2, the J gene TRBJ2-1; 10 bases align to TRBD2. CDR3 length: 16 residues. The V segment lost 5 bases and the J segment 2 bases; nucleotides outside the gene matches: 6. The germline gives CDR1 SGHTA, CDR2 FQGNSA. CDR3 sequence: CASSISGRTTYNEQFF. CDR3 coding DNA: TGTGCCAGCAGCATTAGCGGGAGGACTACCTACAATGAGCAGTTCTTC. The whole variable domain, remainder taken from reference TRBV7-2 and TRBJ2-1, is GAGVSQSPSNKVTEKGKDVELRCDPISGHTALYWYRQSLGQGLEFLIYFQGNSAPDKSGLPSDRFSAERTGGSVSTLTIQRTQQEDSAVYLCASSISGRTTYNEQFFGPGTRLTVL.

The CDR3 region has the DNA TGTGCCAGCAGTTACCTGACCGGGACAGGGGGCTCTGAAGCTTTCTTT. It codes for CASSYLTGTGGSEAFF. The V gene is TRBV6-6, the J gene TRBJ1-1; 12 nucleotides line up with TRBD1. CDR1 and CDR2 from the germline V gene are MNHNY and SVGAGI (reference sequence). The V gene end was trimmed by 2 bases and the J gene end by 6 bases; junction bases not matched to a gene: 7. The CDR3 is 16 residues long.

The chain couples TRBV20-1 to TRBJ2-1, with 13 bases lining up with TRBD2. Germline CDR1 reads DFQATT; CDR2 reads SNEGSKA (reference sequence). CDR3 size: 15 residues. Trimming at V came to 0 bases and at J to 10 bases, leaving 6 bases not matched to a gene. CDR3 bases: TGCAGTGCTAGAGATGGAGGACTAGCGGGAGAAGAGCAGTTCTTC. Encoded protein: CSARDGGLAGEEQFF.

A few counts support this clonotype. In DNA form, the CDR3 reads TGTGCCAGCAGCTTTCTAGCGGGTGCCTACAATGAGCAGTTCTTC. Encoded protein: CASSFLAGAYNEQFF. This chain connects TRBV7-3 to TRBJ2-1; 8 bases match TRBD2. The germline CDR1 and CDR2 sequences are SGHTA and FQGTGA. The CDR3 contains 15 residues. The V segment lost 3 bases and the J segment 2 bases; nucleotides outside the gene matches: 3.